Given below is one T cell receptor (beta chain) in context. What it binds is not known. Isolated RNA was reverse transcribed in full, so expressed TCRB transcripts were sequenced. There were about 3.6 million reads on average in the naive, central memory and regulatory T cell samples. Method: immunoSEQ multiplex PCR; TCRdb's copy keeps in-frame clones and lacks some. The sample contains 150,000 to 200,000 clones, around 63% of which appear only once. Trimming shortened V by 1 base and J by 4 bases, and 12 bases separated the two germline ends. CDR1 LNHDA and CDR2 SQIVND come from the germline V gene (reference sequence). The CDR3 extends over 15 amino acids. The record originates from a study of beta chain features in type 1 diabetes. Study-level results: Among patients with Type 1 diabetes, TCRB CDR3s were moderately but significantly shorter in every one of the four CD4+ subsets.

Cells sorted by CD45RO/CCR7/CD25/CD127/CD95/CD27 comprised CD4+ naive, central memory, regulatory and stem cell-like memory cells. What was sequenced was naive CD4+ T cells from blood. This chain joins TRBV19 and TRBJ2-3; possible D gene TRBD1, 5 bases. The clonotype originates from a man aged 30 to 39 with type 1 diabetes. CDR3 amino acids: CASSIARASSDTQYF. CDR3 bases: TGTGCCAGTAGTATAGCCAGGGCTTCATCAGATACGCAGTATTTT.